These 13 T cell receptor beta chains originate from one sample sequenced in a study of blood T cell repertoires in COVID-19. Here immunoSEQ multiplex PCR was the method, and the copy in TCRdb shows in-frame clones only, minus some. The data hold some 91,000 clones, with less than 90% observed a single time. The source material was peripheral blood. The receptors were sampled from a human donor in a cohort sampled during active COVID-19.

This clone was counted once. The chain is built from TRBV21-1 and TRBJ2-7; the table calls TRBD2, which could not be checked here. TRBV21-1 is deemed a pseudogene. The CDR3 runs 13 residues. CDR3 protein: CASNPIKREDQYF. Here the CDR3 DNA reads TGTGCCAGCAACCCGATTAAGCGGGAGGACCAGTACTTC.

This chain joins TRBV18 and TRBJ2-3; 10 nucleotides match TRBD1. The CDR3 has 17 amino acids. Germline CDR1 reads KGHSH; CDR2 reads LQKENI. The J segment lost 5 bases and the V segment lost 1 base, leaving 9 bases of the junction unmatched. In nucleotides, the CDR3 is TGTGCCAGCTCACCACGATTGGGACAGGGGCCCCAAGATACGCAGTATTTT. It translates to CASSPRLGQGPQDTQYF.

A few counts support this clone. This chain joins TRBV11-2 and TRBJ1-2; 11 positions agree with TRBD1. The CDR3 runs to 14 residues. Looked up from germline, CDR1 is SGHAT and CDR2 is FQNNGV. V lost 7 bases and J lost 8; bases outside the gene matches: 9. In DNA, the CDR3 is TGTGCCAGCAACCCCTCGGGACAGGGGGGCGGCTACACCTTC. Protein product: CASNPSGQGGGYTF.

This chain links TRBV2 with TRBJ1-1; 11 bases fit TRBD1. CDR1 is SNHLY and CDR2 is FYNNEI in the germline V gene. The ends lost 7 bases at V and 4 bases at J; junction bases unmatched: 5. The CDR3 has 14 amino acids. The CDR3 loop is CASIGTGGSTEAFF. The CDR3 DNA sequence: TGTGCCAGCATCGGGACAGGGGGTTCCACTGAAGCTTTCTTT.

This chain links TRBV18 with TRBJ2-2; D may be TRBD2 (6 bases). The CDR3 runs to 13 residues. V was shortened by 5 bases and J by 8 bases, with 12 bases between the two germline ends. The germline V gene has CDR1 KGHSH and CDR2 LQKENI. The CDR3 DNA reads TGTGCCAGCTCATACCGACGGGAGGGGGAGCTGTTTTTT. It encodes CASSYRREGELFF.

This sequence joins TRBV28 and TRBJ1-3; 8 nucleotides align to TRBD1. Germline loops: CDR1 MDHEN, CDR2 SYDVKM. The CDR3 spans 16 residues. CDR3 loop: CVVHQGRGLSGNTIYF. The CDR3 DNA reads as TGTGTCGTACATCAGGGCAGGGGGCTTTCAGGAAACACCATATATTTT. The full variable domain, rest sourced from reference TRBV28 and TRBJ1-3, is DVKVTQSSRYLVKRTGEKVFLECVQDMDHENMFWYRQDPGLGLRLIYFSYDVKMKEKGDIPEGYSVSREKKERFSLILESASTNQTSMYLCVVHQGRGLSGNTIYFGEGSWLTVV.

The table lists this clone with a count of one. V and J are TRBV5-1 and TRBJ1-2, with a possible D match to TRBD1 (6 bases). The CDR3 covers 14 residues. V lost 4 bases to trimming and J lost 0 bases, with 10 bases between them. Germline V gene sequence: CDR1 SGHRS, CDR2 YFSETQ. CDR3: CASSLTGANYGYTF. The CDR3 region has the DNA TGCGCCAGCAGCCTGACAGGAGCTAACTATGGCTACACCTTC.

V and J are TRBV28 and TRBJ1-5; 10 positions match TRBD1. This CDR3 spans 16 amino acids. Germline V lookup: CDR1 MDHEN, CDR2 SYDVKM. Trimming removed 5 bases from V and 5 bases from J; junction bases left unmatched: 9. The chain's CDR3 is CASSARDRGDDQPQHF. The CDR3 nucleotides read TGTGCCAGCAGTGCCCGGGACAGGGGCGATGATCAGCCCCAGCATTTT.

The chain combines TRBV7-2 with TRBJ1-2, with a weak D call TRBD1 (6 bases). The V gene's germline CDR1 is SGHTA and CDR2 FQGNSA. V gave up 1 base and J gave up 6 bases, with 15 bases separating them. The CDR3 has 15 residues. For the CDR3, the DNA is TGTGCCAGCAGCTTAGAGGTCGGCAGGGGAGATGGCTACACCTTC. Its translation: CASSLEVGRGDGYTF.

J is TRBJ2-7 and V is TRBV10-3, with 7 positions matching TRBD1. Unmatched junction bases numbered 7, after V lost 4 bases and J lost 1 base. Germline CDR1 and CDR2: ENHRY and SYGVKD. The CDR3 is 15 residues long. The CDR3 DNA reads TGTGCCATCAGTGGGCGACAGGGAAATTCCTACGAGCAGTACTTC. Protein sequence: CAISGRQGNSYEQYF.

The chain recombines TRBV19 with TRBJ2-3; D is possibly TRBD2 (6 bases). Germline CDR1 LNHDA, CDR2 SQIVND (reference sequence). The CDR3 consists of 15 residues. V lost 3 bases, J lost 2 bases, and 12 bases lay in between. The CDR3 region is CASSISPSATDTQYF. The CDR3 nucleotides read TGTGCCAGTAGTATCAGCCCTAGCGCCACAGATACGCAGTATTTT. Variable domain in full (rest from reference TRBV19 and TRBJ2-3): DGGITQSPKYLFRKEGQNVTLSCEQNLNHDAMYWYRQDPGQGLRLIYYSQIVNDFQKGDIAEGYSVSREKKESFPLTVTSAQKNPTAFYLCASSISPSATDTQYFGPGTRLTVL.

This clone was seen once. The DNA of the CDR3 is TGTGCCAGCAGCCTCCCACAGGGGCGGTCTGAAGCTTTCTTT. Its translation: CASSLPQGRSEAFF. The rearrangement uses TRBV5-6 and TRBJ1-1, with 7 bases fitting TRBD1. V gave up 4 bases and J gave up 6 bases; unmatched junction bases: 9. The CDR3 consists of 14 residues. Germline V CDR1 and CDR2: SGHDT, YYEEEE.

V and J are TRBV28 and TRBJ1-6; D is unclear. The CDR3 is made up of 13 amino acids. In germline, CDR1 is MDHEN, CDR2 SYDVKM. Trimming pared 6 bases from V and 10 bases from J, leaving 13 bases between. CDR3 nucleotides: TGTGCCAGCAGAGAAGCAGGCCCGTCACCCCTCCACTTT. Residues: CASREAGPSPLHF.